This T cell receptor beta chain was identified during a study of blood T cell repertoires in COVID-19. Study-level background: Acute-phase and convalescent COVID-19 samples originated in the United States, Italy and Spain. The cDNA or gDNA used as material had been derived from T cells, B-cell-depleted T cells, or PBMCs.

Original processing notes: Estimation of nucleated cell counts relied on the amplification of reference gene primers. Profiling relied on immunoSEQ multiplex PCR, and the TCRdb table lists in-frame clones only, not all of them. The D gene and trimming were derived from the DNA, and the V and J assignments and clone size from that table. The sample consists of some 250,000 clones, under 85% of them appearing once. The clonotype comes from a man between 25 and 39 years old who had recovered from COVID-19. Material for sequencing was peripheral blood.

The CDR3: CASASLTHGQIYGYTF. The CDR3 DNA is TGTGCCAGCGCAAGTTTGACCCACGGACAGATCTATGGCTACACCTTC. The chain is built from TRBV9 and TRBJ1-2, with D perhaps TRBD1 (6 bases). V was trimmed by 7 bases and J by 4 bases, leaving 23 bases between them. The CDR3 loop spans 16 amino acids. Germline lookup yields CDR1 SGDLS and CDR2 YYNGEE.